The 5 T cell receptor beta chains below all came from one sample that was sequenced in a study of T-cell reconstitution after alpha-beta-depleted transplantation in children. TCRbeta library preparation incorporated unique molecular identifiers. TCRdb re-called the PCR reads with MiXCR, one entry per CDR3 protein. The sample lists around 960,000 distinct CDR3 sequences; about 29% were seen once. The sequencing here drew on PBMCs, mostly from graft donor cells, taken 360 days after TCRalphabeta/CD19-depleted stem cell transplant. Receptors were obtained from a boy in the first two years of life who had a stem cell transplant for SCID, so the T cells may come from the graft donor.

The CDR3 sequence is CATSREDSYEQYF. The CDR3 DNA is TGTGCCACCAGCAGAGAGGACAGCTACGAGCAGTACTTC. The chain recombines TRBV15 with TRBJ2-7; the D gene is possibly TRBD1 (6 bases). Trimming cost V 0 bases and J 3 bases, with 6 bases left between them. Germline V gene data show CDR1 as LNHNV and CDR2 as YYDKDF (reference sequence). CDR3 length: 13 amino acids.

There are a few counts of this clonotype. V and J are TRBV12-3 or TRBV12-4 and TRBJ2-3; D may be TRBD2 (5 bases). V was shortened by 2 bases and J by 1 base, with 10 bases between the two germline ends. This CDR3 is 15 amino acids long. The CDR3 DNA follows: TGTGCCAGCAGTTTAAGGGAGCAGCGCACAGATACGCAGTATTTT. Amino acids: CASSLREQRTDTQYF.

This clonotype was seen more than once but under ten times. The rearrangement uses TRBV4-2 and TRBJ1-1; the D gene is possibly TRBD1 (5 bases). Germline V gene data show CDR1 as LGHNA and CDR2 as YNFKEQ. CDR3 length: 16 amino acids. Trimming left V 6 bases short and J 3 bases short, with 20 bases between. CDR3 amino acids: CASSPGGDSRDTEAFF. The DNA of the CDR3 is TGTGCCAGCAGTCCCGGCGGGGACTCTAGGGACACTGAAGCTTTCTTT.

The chain has TRBV12-3 or TRBV12-4 and TRBJ2-7; D uncertain. The CDR3 contains 12 residues. Trimming removed 5 bases from V and 6 bases from J, with 11 bases in between. The CDR3 sequence: CASSTLQAEQYF. CDR3 DNA: TGTGCCAGCAGTACCCTCCAGGCCGAGCAGTACTTC.

The chain couples TRBV30 to TRBJ2-3, with 8 bases lining up with TRBD2. Germline V gene sequence: CDR1 GTSNPN, CDR2 SVGIG (reference sequence). The J segment lost 2 bases and the V segment lost 2 bases, leaving 9 bases of the junction unmatched. The CDR3 extends over 16 amino acids. The CDR3 nucleotides read TGTGCCTGGAGTAGCAAGCGGGGGTTACCCACAGATACGCAGTATTTT. As protein: CAWSSKRGLPTDTQYF.